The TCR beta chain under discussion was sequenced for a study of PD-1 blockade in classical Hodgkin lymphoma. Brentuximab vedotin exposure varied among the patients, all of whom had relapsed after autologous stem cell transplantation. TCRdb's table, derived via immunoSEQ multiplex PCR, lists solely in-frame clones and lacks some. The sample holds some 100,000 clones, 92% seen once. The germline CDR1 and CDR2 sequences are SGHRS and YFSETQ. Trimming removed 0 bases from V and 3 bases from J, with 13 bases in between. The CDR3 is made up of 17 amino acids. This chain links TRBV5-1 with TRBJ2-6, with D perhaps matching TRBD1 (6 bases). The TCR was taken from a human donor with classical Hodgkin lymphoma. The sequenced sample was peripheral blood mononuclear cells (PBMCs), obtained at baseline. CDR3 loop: CASSLGQATRGANVLTF. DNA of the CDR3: TGCGCCAGCAGCTTGGGACAGGCTACGCGTGGGGCCAACGTCCTGACTTTC.